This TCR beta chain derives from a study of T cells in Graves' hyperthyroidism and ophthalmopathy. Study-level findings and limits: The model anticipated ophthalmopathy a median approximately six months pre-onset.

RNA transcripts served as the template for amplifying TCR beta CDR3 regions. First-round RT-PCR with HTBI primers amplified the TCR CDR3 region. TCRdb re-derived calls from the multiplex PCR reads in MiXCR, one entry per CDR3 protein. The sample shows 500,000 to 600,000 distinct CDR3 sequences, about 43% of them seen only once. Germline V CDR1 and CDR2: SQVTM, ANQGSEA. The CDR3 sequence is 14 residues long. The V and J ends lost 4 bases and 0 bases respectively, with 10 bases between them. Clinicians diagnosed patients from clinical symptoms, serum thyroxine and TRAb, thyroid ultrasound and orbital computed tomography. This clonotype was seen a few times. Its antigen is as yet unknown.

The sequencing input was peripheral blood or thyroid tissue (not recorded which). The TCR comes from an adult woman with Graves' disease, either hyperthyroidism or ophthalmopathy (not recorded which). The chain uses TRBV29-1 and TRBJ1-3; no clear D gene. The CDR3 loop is CSVVLGDSGNTIYF. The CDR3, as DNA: TGCAGCGTTGTTCTGGGTGACTCTGGAAACACCATATATTTT. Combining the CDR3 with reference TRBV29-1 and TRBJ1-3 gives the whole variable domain SAVISQKPSRDICQRGTSLTIQCQVDSQVTMMFWYRQQPGQSLTLIATANQGSEATYESGFVIDKFPISRPNLTFSTLTVSNMSPEDSSIYLCSVVLGDSGNTIYFGEGSWLTVV.